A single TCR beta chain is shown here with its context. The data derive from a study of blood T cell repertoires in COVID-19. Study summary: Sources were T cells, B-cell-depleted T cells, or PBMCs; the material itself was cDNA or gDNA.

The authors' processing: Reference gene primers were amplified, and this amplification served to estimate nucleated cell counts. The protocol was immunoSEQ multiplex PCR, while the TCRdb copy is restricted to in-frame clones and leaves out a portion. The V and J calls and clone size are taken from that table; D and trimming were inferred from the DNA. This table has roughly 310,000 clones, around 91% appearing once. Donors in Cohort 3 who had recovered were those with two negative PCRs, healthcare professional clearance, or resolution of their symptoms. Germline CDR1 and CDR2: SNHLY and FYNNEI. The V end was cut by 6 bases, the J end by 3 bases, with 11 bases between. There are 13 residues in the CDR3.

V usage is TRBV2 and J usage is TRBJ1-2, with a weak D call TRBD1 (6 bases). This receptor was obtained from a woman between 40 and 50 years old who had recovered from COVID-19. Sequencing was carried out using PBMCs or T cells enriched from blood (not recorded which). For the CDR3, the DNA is TGTGCCAGCAGGATCAGGGGAGACTATGGCTACACCTTC. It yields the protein CASRIRGDYGYTF.